The clone carrying this TCR beta chain was recorded at least ten times. The CDR3 runs 16 residues. Per germline, CDR1 SGHKS and CDR2 YYEKEE (reference sequence). With V trimmed by 4 bases and J by 4 bases, 8 bases remained unmatched. Using unique molecular identifiers, the investigators prepared the TCRbeta library. MiXCR was run by TCRdb on the PCR reads, yielding one entry per CDR3 protein. In the table there are some 240,000 distinct CDR3 sequences, approximately 9.9% of which are singletons. This record comes from a study of T-cell reconstitution after alpha-beta-depleted transplantation in children.

The sample here was PBMCs from the stem cell graft donor, taken from the stem cell graft. The receptor's source is a human donor who donated a stem cell graft to a child with SCID. The chain uses TRBV5-5 and TRBJ2-2, with 9 bases aligning to TRBD1. The DNA of the CDR3 is TGTGCCAGCAGCCGAGCGGGACAGGGTGGCACCGGGGAGCTGTTTTTT. Translated, it gives CASSRAGQGGTGELFF.